The next 26 T cell receptor beta chains were all read from a single sample in a study of T cells in women clearing cervical HPV infection. Only in-frame clones appear in the TCRdb table, and some are missing; sequencing was by immunoSEQ multiplex PCR. The sample totals tens of thousands of clones. The sequencing input was blood buffy coat. The receptors were gathered from a woman between 18 and 70 years old with a cervical HPV16 infection that either progressed to CIN3+ or cleared (not recorded which).

On this clone itself: The sequence runs out 3 residues before the end of the CDR3; the remainder is reconstructed from the germline J gene. The chain employs TRBV30 and TRBJ1-6; possible D gene TRBD1, 6 bases. The germline gives CDR1 GTSNPN, CDR2 SVGIG (reference sequence). Trimming took 0 bases from V and 8 from J, leaving 14 bases between them. The CDR3 covers 15 residues. The CDR3 bases that were read are TGTGCCTGGAGTGTATTAGCAGGGGATGATTCACCC. Residues: CAWSVLAGDDSP. The complete CDR3 sequence is CAWSVLAGDDSPLHF.

Remarks on this clone: The read comes to an end 3 residues before the CDR3 does, leaving the germline J gene to fill in the end. The V and J genes are TRBV10-3 and TRBJ1-1, with TRBD1 matching 7 bases. Germline V gives CDR1 ENHRY, CDR2 SYGVKD. V was pared by 6 bases and J by 7 bases, with 2 bases of the junction left unmatched. CDR3 length equals 11 residues. CDR3 in amino acids: CAIRGTDEAFF. CDR3 bases read: TGTGCCATCAGGGGGACAGATGAA.

Points on this clone: Read coverage stops 3 residues before the CDR3 terminus; the germline J gene supplies the remainder. The gene calls are TRBV20-1 and TRBJ1-2, with D uncertain. With 3 bases removed from V and 6 bases from J, the gap between germline ends came to 11 bases. The CDR3 covers 12 residues. Germline V gene lookup returns CDR1 DFQATT and CDR2 SNEGSKA (reference sequence). Here the CDR3 reads CSASSLLNGYTF. The part of the CDR3 DNA that was read is TGCAGTGCTAGTAGCCTTTTAAATGGC.

With respect to this clone: Read sequence stops 3 residues before the CDR3 end, and the germline J gene provides the missing end. The J gene is TRBJ2-2, the V gene TRBV30; 7 bases agree with TRBD1. The CDR3 has 14 residues. Germline V CDR1 and CDR2: GTSNPN, SVGIG (reference sequence). V trimming: 0 bases; J trimming: 7 bases; junction bases outside the gene matches: 5. CDR3 sequence: CAWSVLGGYGELFF. CDR3 bases read: TGTGCCTGGAGTGTATTAGGGGGCTACGGGGAG.

Of note for this clone: The CDR3 is cut off 3 residues early in the read; its end comes from the germline J gene. The chain has TRBV7-2 and TRBJ2-1, with D unresolved. Looked up from germline, CDR1 is SGHTA and CDR2 is FQGNSA. Trimming shortened V by 5 bases and J by 7 bases, and 12 bases separated the two germline ends. CDR3 length equals 13 residues. This CDR3 reads CASSAIELNEQFF. The CDR3 bases that were read are TGTGCCAGCAGCGCGATCGAGTTAAATGAG.

The CDR3 here is CSAKGSSGTAYYMNTEAFF. Incomplete CDR3 DNA: TGCAGTGCTAAGGGAAGTTCCGGGACAGCGTACTACATGAACACTGAA. The V call is TRBV20-1, the J call TRBJ1-1, with 7 positions matching TRBD1. The read ends 3 residues shy of where the CDR3 ends; the end is completed using the germline J gene. CDR1 and CDR2 (germline): DFQATT, SNEGSKA (reference sequence). The V segment lost 4 bases and the J segment 0 bases; nucleotides outside the gene matches: 20. The CDR3 has 19 amino acids.

A word on this clone: The read falls 3 residues short of the CDR3 end, and the missing part is taken from the germline J gene. This chain joins TRBV28 and TRBJ2-4; a possible D gene is TRBD1 (7 bases). Germline-derived CDR1 and CDR2 are MDHEN and SYDVKM. The CDR3 sequence is 13 residues long. V was trimmed by 9 bases and J by 2 bases, leaving 11 bases between them. CDR3 sequence reads: CASQGGPKNIQYF. CDR3 DNA, as far as it was read: TGTGCCAGTCAGGGGGGCCCCAAAAACATT.

A remark on this clone: The sequenced fragment ends 3 residues before the CDR3 boundary, so the rest is inferred from the germline J gene. The gene calls are TRBV11-2 and TRBJ1-1; D gene uncertain. This CDR3 contains 11 residues. Trimming shortened V by 4 bases and J by 3 bases, and 3 bases separated the two germline ends. Germline lookup yields CDR1 SGHAT and CDR2 FQNNGV. The CDR3 bases that were read are TGTGCCAGCAGCTCGTACACTGAA. It is translated as CASSSYTE. The entire CDR3 is CASSSYTEAFF.

Remarks on this clone: The read gets to within 3 residues of the CDR3 end, and the germline J gene fills in the rest. The chain is built from TRBV20-1 and TRBJ1-6, with 7 bases identical to TRBD1. The CDR3 spans 15 residues. J was trimmed by 9 bases and V by 3 bases; bases with no gene match: 11. Germline V lookup: CDR1 DFQATT, CDR2 SNEGSKA (reference sequence). CDR3 sequence: CSASGTQGPGSPLHF. The sequenced CDR3 bases are TGCAGTGCTAGTGGGACACAGGGGCCCGGTTCACCC.

As to this clone: The read halts 3 residues ahead of the CDR3 end, with the missing end drawn from the germline J gene. The chain recombines TRBV30 with TRBJ2-3; 8 nucleotides agree with TRBD2. The CDR3 has 13 residues. Germline CDR1 and CDR2: GTSNPN and SVGIG (reference sequence). The ends lost 5 bases at V and 1 base at J; junction bases unmatched: 2. The CDR3 spells CAWLTSGTDTQYF. Incomplete CDR3 DNA: TGTGCCTGGCTGACTAGCGGCACAGATACG.

Note on this clone: Read sequence stops 3 residues before the CDR3 end, and the germline J gene provides the missing end. This chain links TRBV7-3 with TRBJ2-7, with TRBD2 identical over 14 bases. The CDR3 is 14 residues long. V lost 2 bases and J lost 6; bases outside the gene matches: 0. The germline V gene encodes CDR1 SGHTA and CDR2 FQGTGA. The sequenced CDR3 bases are TGTGCCAGCAGCTTAGGGACTAGCGGGGGCGAG. This sequence encodes CASSLGTSGGE. The whole CDR3 is CASSLGTSGGEQYF.

On this clone: The missing CDR3 end, 3 residues past where the read stops, is filled in from the germline J gene. The rearrangement links TRBV7-9 to TRBJ2-7; maybe TRBD2 (6 bases). The CDR3 sequence is 14 residues long. Germline assignment: CDR1 SEHNR and CDR2 FQNEAQ (reference sequence). V shed 5 bases and J shed 1 base, with 12 bases lying between them. The CDR3 sequence is CASSARDSSYEQYF. CDR3 DNA (partial): TGTGCCAGCAGCGCCCGGGACTCTTCCTACGAG.

Comments on this clone: The missing CDR3 end, 3 residues past where the read stops, is filled in from the germline J gene. The rearrangement links TRBV7-2 to TRBJ2-3, with a weak D call TRBD1 (5 bases). V lost 8 bases, J lost 0 bases, and 12 bases lay in between. The CDR3 sequence is 14 residues long. CDR1 SGHTA and CDR2 FQGNSA come from the germline V gene. CDR3 DNA (partial): TGTGCCAGCGGCCATGGGGCTAGCACAGATACG. Translating gives CASGHGASTDT. The full CDR3 sequence reads CASGHGASTDTQYF.

A note on this clone: Read coverage stops 3 residues before the CDR3 terminus; the germline J gene supplies the remainder. V is TRBV20-1 and J is TRBJ2-5; 10 bases align to TRBD1. Germline loops: CDR1 DFQATT, CDR2 SNEGSKA (reference sequence). The length of the CDR3 is 14 residues. The trim removed 3 bases at V and 5 bases at J, leaving 6 bases unmatched. CDR3 bases read: TGCAGTGCTAGTTGGGGACAGGGGTGGGAGACC. Amino acids: CSASWGQGWET. The entire CDR3 sequence reads CSASWGQGWETQYF.

Concerning this clone itself: From the germline J gene comes the end of the CDR3, since the read stops 3 residues before it. The V gene is TRBV2, the J gene TRBJ2-2; 8 bases match TRBD2. This CDR3 has 15 residues. Germline CDR1 SNHLY, CDR2 FYNNEI. The V segment lost 3 bases and the J segment 7 bases; nucleotides outside the gene matches: 7. The CDR3 bases that were read are TGTGCCAGCAGTGATGCGGGGGGATTGGTCGGGGAG. It codes for CASSDAGGLVGE. In full, the CDR3 reads CASSDAGGLVGELFF. The whole variable domain, remainder taken from reference TRBV2 and TRBJ2-2, is EPEVTQTPSHQVTQMGQEVILRCVPISNHLYFYWYRQILGQKVEFLVSFYNNEISEKSEIFDDQFSVERPDGSNFTLKIRSTKLEDSAMYFCASSDAGGLVGELFFGEGSRLTVL.

In regard to this clone: With the read ending 3 residues before the CDR3 end, the germline J gene is used to fill in that end. J is TRBJ2-7 and V is TRBV5-1, with 11 nucleotides matching TRBD2. Germline V gene data show CDR1 as SGHRS and CDR2 as YFSETQ. J was trimmed by 1 base and V by 4 bases; bases with no gene match: 4. The CDR3 runs to 15 residues. The CDR3 bases that were read are TGCGCCAGCAGCGCCGGACTAGCGGGTTCCTACGAG. It translates to CASSAGLAGSYE. The complete CDR3 protein is CASSAGLAGSYEQYF. Full variable domain (outside the CDR3, taken from reference TRBV5-1 and TRBJ2-7): KAGVTQTPRYLIKTRGQQVTLSCSPISGHRSVSWYQQTPGQGLQFLFEYFSETQRNKGNFPGRFSGRQFSNSRSEMNVSTLELGDSALYLCASSAGLAGSYEQYFGPGTRLTVT.

The CDR3 DNA, read in part, is TGTGCCAGCAGTAACACAGCTAGCAATCAGCCC. Translation gives CASSNTASNQP. In full, the CDR3 reads CASSNTASNQPQHF. The gene calls are TRBV2 and TRBJ1-5, with D unresolved. From the germline J gene comes the end of the CDR3, since the read stops 3 residues before it. Trimming took 5 bases from V and 0 from J, leaving 8 bases between them. Germline CDR1 is SNHLY and CDR2 is FYNNEI. This CDR3 is 14 amino acids long.

With regard to this clone: The read finishes 3 residues shy of the CDR3 end, and the germline J gene is used to complete it. The chain has TRBV11-2 and TRBJ2-3; D is uncertain. CDR1 SGHAT and CDR2 FQNNGV come from the germline V gene. V was pared by 4 bases and J by 7 bases, with 6 bases between. The CDR3 contains 11 residues. CDR3 sequence: CASSSQNTQYF. CDR3 DNA (partial): TGTGCCAGCAGCTCCCAAAATACG.

With respect to this clone: The read ends 3 residues shy of where the CDR3 ends; the end is completed using the germline J gene. The rearrangement uses TRBV30 and TRBJ1-1; 7 bases are a match to TRBD1. Trimming cost V 2 bases and J 1 base; bases outside gene matches: 4. Germline CDR1 and CDR2: GTSNPN and SVGIG (reference sequence). The CDR3 spans 14 residues. CDR3 bases read: TGTGCCTGGAGTAAGGACAGGAGGAACACTGAA. It codes for CAWSKDRRNTE. The whole CDR3 sequence is CAWSKDRRNTEAFF.

The CDR3 spells CASSLGQKTGELFF. Incomplete CDR3 DNA: TGTGCCAGCAGCTTGGGACAGAAGACCGGGGAG. The chain uses TRBV7-9 and TRBJ2-2; TRBD1 matches at 7 bases. The CDR3 end falls 3 residues outside the read, so it is completed with the germline J gene. The CDR3 length is 14 residues. Unmatched junction bases numbered 3, after V lost 3 bases and J lost 5 bases. From germline, CDR1 is SEHNR and CDR2 FQNEAQ (reference sequence).

This chain's CDR3 is CSARPGTGIPGELFF. Partial CDR3 DNA: TGCAGTGCCAGACCCGGGACAGGGATCCCCGGGGAG. The chain has TRBV20-1 and TRBJ2-2; 9 bases line up with TRBD1. The read falls 3 residues short of the CDR3 end, and the missing part is taken from the germline J gene. V was clipped by 6 bases and J by 6 bases; unmatched bases: 11. The CDR3 is 15 residues long. Germline CDR1 reads DFQATT; CDR2 reads SNEGSKA (reference sequence).

In regard to this clone: The CDR3 is cut off 3 residues early in the read; its end comes from the germline J gene. The chain couples TRBV30 to TRBJ1-5; 7 bases agree with TRBD1. This CDR3 has 13 residues. Germline V gene sequence: CDR1 GTSNPN, CDR2 SVGIG (reference sequence). With V trimmed by 3 bases and J by 3 bases, 2 bases remained unmatched. The CDR3 loop reads CAWSRGSNQPQHF. The CDR3 bases that were read are TGTGCCTGGAGCAGGGGGTCCAATCAGCCC.

Details on this clone: The CDR3 extends 3 residues past the end of the read, so its final part is completed from the germline J gene. The gene calls are TRBV30 and TRBJ2-1; TRBD1 matches 9 bases. This CDR3 region has 13 residues. Looked up from germline, CDR1 is GTSNPN and CDR2 is SVGIG (reference sequence). The junction had 6 bases not matched to a gene; V was cut back by 5 bases and J by 7 bases. The covered CDR3 bases are TGTGCCTGGGGAAGACAGGGGGTAAATGAG. It is translated as CAWGRQGVNE. The full-length CDR3 reads as CAWGRQGVNEQFF.

Concerning this clone: The read halts 3 residues ahead of the CDR3 end, with the missing end drawn from the germline J gene. The gene calls are TRBV20-1 and TRBJ1-5; 7 bases agree with TRBD1. J was trimmed by 6 bases and V by 0 bases; bases with no gene match: 14. CDR1 and CDR2 (germline): DFQATT, SNEGSKA (reference sequence). The CDR3 is 17 amino acids. CDR3: CSARDSGRGQMSQPQHF. CDR3 DNA (partial): TGCAGTGCTAGAGATTCGGGCCGGGGACAGATGAGTCAGCCC.

In the case of this clone: The read ends 3 residues shy of where the CDR3 ends; the end is completed using the germline J gene. The chain combines TRBV20-1 with TRBJ2-7, with a possible D match to TRBD2 (6 bases). The CDR3 is 13 residues long. From germline, CDR1 is DFQATT and CDR2 SNEGSKA (reference sequence). Trimming stripped 2 bases from V and 3 bases from J, with 11 bases between. The sequenced CDR3 bases are TGCAGTGCTAGAATTTACGGGGGCTACGAG. This encodes CSARIYGGYE. The entire CDR3 reads CSARIYGGYEQYF.

Details on this clone: The read ends 3 residues before the CDR3 terminus; that terminus is restored from the germline J gene. The genes are TRBV20-1 and TRBJ2-5; 7 bases agree with TRBD2. Germline assignment: CDR1 DFQATT and CDR2 SNEGSKA (reference sequence). V dropped 7 bases and J dropped 7; count of bases not matched to a gene: 15. The CDR3 has 14 residues. Partial CDR3 DNA: TGCAGTGTGGAGAAGGCTAGCGGCGCGGTGACC. Residues: CSVEKASGAVT. The whole CDR3 reads CSVEKASGAVTQYF.